This TCR beta chain stems from a study of blood T cell repertoires in COVID-19 (dated by TCRdb to 2020 to 2022). Regarding the study in general: Collaborator samples came from the United States, Italy and Spain and covered acute and convalescent phases of COVID-19. Nearly every sample came with metadata listing a de-identified subject ID, COVID-19 status, age in years and sex. Where available, HLA class I and class II types were obtained from metadata supplied by the sample provider rather than from assay-based typing. A freely available public database, intended as a resource for researchers studying the immune response to SARS-CoV-2, is where the repertoires were released. Samples came from the ongoing ImmuneRACE study (first 160 participants) plus 1,254 subjects from 6 global collaborators. Subjects who had been exposed to COVID-19, were actively infected with it, or had recovered from it provided the deeply sampled blood TCRbeta repertoires that made up the dataset. The material from the prospective study consisted of cDNA or gDNA derived from T cells, B-cell-depleted T cells, or PBMCs. Summary of the overall study and its limitations: The amount of clinical and demographic metadata varied by source and participant and was provided uncurated.

TCRbeta CDR3 regions were amplified from genomic DNA using the immunoSEQ Assay, a bias-controlled multiplex PCR. In the original analysis: Nucleated cell counts per sample were estimated from amplification of reference gene primers within the assay. To quantify the absolute abundance of each unique TCRbeta CDR3 rearrangement, sequence reads were collapsed and filtered. For each sample, productive Simpson clonality was calculated as the square root of Simpson's diversity index over productive rearrangements. The table comes from immuneACCESS by way of TCRdb, which keeps in-frame sequences with V and J called. Part of the clones is missing from these tables; in studies checked, under half for an unresolved V gene and the rest for unknown reasons. V, J and clone size were drawn from that table, and D and trimming were deduced from the DNA. A total of about 200,000 clones appear in this sample, over 85% of them only once. 3% to 4% of the sample is in the top ten clones.

Comments on this clone: What this receptor recognizes is not known. No base quality information exists; no much larger clone differs at one position.

The germline V gene (reference sequence) gives CDR1 as MNHEY and CDR2 as SMNVEV. The CDR3 measures 14 amino acids from cysteine to phenylalanine. Just CDR3 DNA is preserved here, 42 bases in frame from base 1. Germline trimming amounts to 6 bases on V and 7 bases on J, with 6 as the count of junction bases outside the gene matches. Enrolling through a virtual design, the prospective study's participants ranged in age from roughly 18 to 100 years and lived across roughly 23 United States geographic areas. Cohort assignment in the prospective study relied on participant-reported clinical history from a screening survey and a study questionnaire. Mobile phlebotomists in the prospective study collected whole blood, serum and a nasopharyngeal or oropharyngeal swab from every participant. Additional blood draws and questionnaires over an approximately 2-month period could optionally be provided by prospective study participants. Before DNA extraction, prospective study blood samples were shipped either frozen or at room temperature.

Material for sequencing was PBMCs or T cells enriched from blood (not recorded which). Recombination joined TRBV27 with TRBJ2-2; a stretch of 9 junction bases matches TRBD1. This clonotype was obtained from a woman aged 25 to 45 with acute COVID-19. CDR3 reads: CASSQQGAFGELFF. In nucleotide form, the sequence is TGTGCCAGCAGCCAACAGGGGGCGTTCGGGGAGCTGTTTTTT.